What follows are 6 T cell receptor beta chains derived from one specimen sequenced in a study of blood T cells in healthy people across ages. Primers used in a second PCR of about 6 to 11 cycles were a sample-barcoded 5' primer and a J-beta primer mix. TCRdb reanalysed the 5' RACE reads using MiXCR and keeps one entry per CDR3 protein. Counted here are about a million distinct CDR3 sequences, just over 50% occurring once; the ten biggest clones make up about 22%. The material sequenced was blood. Receptor source: a woman aged 55-70 years in good health.

The genes are TRBV24-1 and TRBJ2-1, with D perhaps TRBD2 (5 bases). CDR1 is KGHDR and CDR2 is SFDVKD in the germline V gene. The CDR3 is made up of 15 amino acids. The V and J ends lost 4 bases and 0 bases respectively, with 9 bases between them. This chain's CDR3 is CATSESRDSYNEQFF. The CDR3 DNA follows: TGTGCCACCAGTGAGTCGAGGGACTCCTACAATGAGCAGTTCTTC.

The gene calls are TRBV5-1 and TRBJ2-1, with D unresolved. CDR1 and CDR2 (germline): SGHRS, YFSETQ. CDR3 length: 15 residues. V gave up 1 base and J gave up 8 bases, with 16 bases separating them. CDR3 sequence: CASSLLAGSSDEQFF. The CDR3 bases are TGCGCCAGCAGCTTGTTAGCCGGTTCGAGCGATGAGCAGTTCTTC.

CDR3: CSVAPGEETQYF. DNA of the CDR3: TGCAGCGTCGCGCCCGGGGAAGAGACCCAGTACTTC. V gene TRBV29-1 combines with J gene TRBJ2-5; D perhaps matches TRBD2 (5 bases). The V gene lost 6 bases and the J gene lost 3 bases, with 11 bases spanning the gap. This CDR3 contains 12 residues. The germline gives CDR1 SQVTM, CDR2 ANQGSEA.

The chain recombines TRBV20-1 with TRBJ1-2; no clear D gene. The CDR3 has 11 amino acids. Germline values: CDR1 DFQATT, CDR2 SNEGSKA (reference sequence). The V gene lost 0 bases and the J gene lost 5 bases, with 4 bases spanning the gap. The CDR3 here is CSAREAYGYTF. The CDR3 nucleotides read TGCAGTGCTAGAGAGGCTTATGGCTACACCTTC.

The genes are TRBV9 and TRBJ2-1; D remains unclear. V lost 0 bases to trimming and J lost 1 base, with 5 bases between them. The CDR3 is 14 residues long. Germline CDR1 reads SGDLS; CDR2 reads YYNGEE. The DNA of the CDR3 is TGTGCCAGCAGCGTAGACCCATCCTACAATGAGCAGTTCTTC. The encoded protein is CASSVDPSYNEQFF. The whole variable domain, filled in from reference TRBV9 and TRBJ2-1, reads DSGVTQTPKHLITATGQRVTLRCSPRSGDLSVYWYQQSLDQGLQFLIQYYNGEERAKGNILERFSAQQFPDLHSELNLSSLELGDSALYFCASSVDPSYNEQFFGPGTRLTVL.

This clonotype has more than one count but fewer than ten. The V and J genes are TRBV12-3 or TRBV12-4 and TRBJ2-4; weak D call: TRBD1 (6 bases). Trimming shortened V by 2 bases and J by 1 base, and 9 bases separated the two germline ends. CDR3 length: 15 amino acids. CDR3 DNA sequence: TGTGCCAGCAGTTTAACAGGGTCGGCCAAAAACATTCAGTACTTC. This sequence encodes CASSLTGSAKNIQYF.